This entry lists 19 T cell receptor delta chains sequenced from one sample in a study of gamma-delta chains in newborns, infants, children. TCRdb reanalyzed the reads using CATT. The data contain approximately 1,500 delta-chain clones, 35% to 50% of them singletons. Sequences were obtained from blood. Source of these receptors: a child who had a fever.

By sample fraction, this clone is medium-sized. The chain recombines TRDV2 with TRDJ1, with 8 bases lining up with TRDD3. V lost 3 bases to trimming and J lost 0 bases; unmatched junction nucleotides: 5. The CDR3 has 15 residues. Germline CDR1 is GEAIGNYY and CDR2 is EKD. The CDR3: CACDPLGANTDKLIF. The CDR3 nucleotides read TGTGCCTGTGACCCACTGGGGGCCAACACCGATAAACTCATCTTT.

Sample share makes this clone medium-sized. The same CDR3 can be traced to other DNA sequences in this sample. The chain recombines TRDV2 with TRDJ1; D unresolved. This CDR3 comprises 18 residues. Trimming stripped 3 bases from V and 0 bases from J, with 22 bases between. Germline V gene sequence: CDR1 GEAIGNYY, CDR2 EKD. CDR3 in amino acids: CACDPLALADPYTDKLIF. The DNA for the CDR3 is TGTGCCTGTGACCCACTTGCCCTCGCCGACCCGTACACCGATAAACTCATCTTT.

By its share, this clone is large (0.1 to 1%). Other DNA sequences in this sample translate to the same CDR3. This chain connects TRDV2 to TRDJ1; 13 bases agree with TRDD3. V was clipped by 2 bases and J by 5 bases; unmatched bases: 13. The CDR3 covers 18 residues. Germline-derived CDR1 and CDR2 are GEAIGNYY and EKD. The CDR3 bases are TGTGCCTGTGACAGTCTGGATACTGGGGGATACGCCCAGGATAAACTCATCTTT. Translation: CACDSLDTGGYAQDKLIF.

With regard to this clone: The germline gene is not matched at one end of the junction; a read error may be the cause. The genes are TRDV2 and TRDJ1; 7 bases are shared with TRDD3. Germline V gene data show CDR1 as GEAIGNYY and CDR2 as EKD. This CDR3 contains 15 residues. The CDR3 DNA is TGTGCCTGTGACACGGTGGATACGGACCGGCCCAAACCCATCTTT. This translates into CACDTVDTDRPKPIF.

On this clone itself: A much larger clonotype is one base distant, so this may be a read error. The chain recombines TRDV2 with TRDJ1, with D perhaps TRDD3 (6 bases). The CDR3 is made up of 15 amino acids. Germline CDR1 and CDR2: GEAIGNYY and EKD. V shed 0 bases and J shed 5 bases, with 15 bases lying between them. This CDR3 is CACDTVGGKGDKLIF. The CDR3 DNA follows: TGTGCCTGTGACACCGTGGGGGGTAAAGGGGATAAACTCATCTTT.

By sample share, this clone is large. This chain uses TRDV2 with TRDJ3; 9 nucleotides line up with TRDD3. The CDR3 has 18 residues. Germline V gene data show CDR1 as GEAIGNYY and CDR2 as EKD. The V segment lost 0 bases and the J segment 0 bases; nucleotides outside the gene matches: 2. This chain's CDR3 is CACDTLGDSSWDTRQMFF. Written as DNA, the CDR3 is TGTGCCTGTGACACCCTGGGGGATTCCTCCTGGGACACCCGACAGATGTTTTTC.

This clone is classed as medium-sized. V usage is TRDV2 and J usage is TRDJ3, with 7 positions matching TRDD3. The CDR3 covers 18 residues. From germline, CDR1 is GEAIGNYY and CDR2 EKD. V was clipped by 0 bases and J by 0 bases; unmatched bases: 4. The CDR3 DNA sequence: TGTGCCTGTGACACCTGGGGGACCAGCTCCTGGGACACCCGACAGATGTTTTTC. Encoded protein: CACDTWGTSSWDTRQMFF.

In its sample, this clone was seen a few times. The sample has other DNA sequences that encode this CDR3 too. The J gene is TRDJ1, the V gene TRDV2; the D gene could be TRDD1 or TRDD3 (5 bases each). The CDR3 loop spans 21 amino acids. With 0 bases removed from V and 0 bases from J, the gap between germline ends came to 28 bases. Looked up from germline, CDR1 is GEAIGNYY and CDR2 is EKD. The CDR3 loop reads CACDTVIVQGGQSPYTDKLIF. In DNA form, the CDR3 reads TGTGCCTGTGACACCGTTATAGTTCAGGGGGGCCAGAGCCCGTACACCGATAAACTCATCTTT.

This clone was found once. A much larger clone sits a single nucleotide away, making a read error possible. CDR3 in DNA: TGTGCCTGTGATTCCGTACTGGGGGATCCTTCCAGCTCCCGGGACACCCGACAGATGTTTTTC. Its protein is CACDSVLGDPSSSRDTRQMFF. V usage is TRDV2 and J usage is TRDJ3; 10 bases match TRDD3. Germline assignment: CDR1 GEAIGNYY and CDR2 EKD. This CDR3 has 21 residues.

This clone ranks as medium-sized. A much more abundant neighbour one base away suggests this may be a read error. The chain has TRDV3 and TRDJ1; 9 bases fit TRDD3. Germline trimming cut 2 bases from V and 3 bases from J; bases unmatched to any gene: 16. The CDR3 loop spans 17 amino acids. The germline V gene encodes CDR1 TVYSNPD and CDR2 GDNSRS (reference sequence). CDR3 sequence reads: CAFCNQGIRLGSDKLIF. The DNA for the CDR3 is TGTGCCTTTTGTAACCAGGGGATACGCCTCGGTTCCGATAAACTCATCTTT.

This clone was found a few times. A much bigger clone sits one base away, suggesting this may be a read error. In the same sample, other DNA sequences code for this CDR3. This chain joins TRDV2 and TRDJ1; the D gene is possibly TRDD3 (6 bases). The CDR3 totals 17 residues. Germline CDR1 reads GEAIGNYY; CDR2 reads EKD. CDR3 coding DNA: TGTGCCTGTGACACCGTAGGGGGAAACCGGTACACCGATAAGCTCATCTTT. Amino acids: CACDTVGGNRYTDKLIF.

By proportion, this clone is large. Other DNA sequences within the sample encode an identical CDR3. The V gene is TRDV2, the J gene TRDJ2; 9 bases match TRDD3. The CDR3 length is 15 residues. V shed 7 bases, J shed 6 bases, and the junction held 11 bases outside the gene matches. CDR1 and CDR2 (germline): GEAIGNYY, EKD. Here the CDR3 DNA reads TGTGCCTGCCCACCTGGGGGATGGGAGGCAGCACAACTCTTCTTT. Translating it yields CACPPGGWEAAQLFF.

With regard to this clone: Possible read error: a much larger clone is one base away. The genes are TRDV2 and TRDJ3; 10 bases map to TRDD3. CDR1 and CDR2 (germline): GEAIGNYY, EKD. J gave up 0 bases and V 8 bases, and 18 bases lay outside the gene matches. CDR3 length: 21 residues. CDR3 nucleotides: TGTGCCTATGATTCCGTACTGGGGGATCCTTCCAGCTCCTGGGACACCCGACAGATGTTTTTC. Translation gives CAYDSVLGDPSSSWDTRQMFF.

A word on this clone: With a far larger clone one base away, a read error is the likely cause. The chain links TRDV2 to TRDJ1; 9 bases match TRDD3. The CDR3 extends over 19 amino acids. Germline V lookup: CDR1 GEAIGNYY, CDR2 EKD. The J segment lost 4 bases and the V segment lost 1 base, leaving 18 bases of the junction unmatched. The CDR3 sequence: CACDTLGGVLGDANDKLIF. Here the CDR3 DNA reads TGTGCCTGTGACACTTTGGGCGGCGTACTGGGGGACGCCAACGATAAACTCATCTTT.

In the case of this clone: This could be a read error, since a much larger clone is one nucleotide away. The chain couples TRDV2 to TRDJ3; 10 nucleotides align to TRDD3. The germline gives CDR1 GEAIGNYY, CDR2 EKD. The CDR3 totals 21 residues. The CDR3 here is CACDTGGVGDTGSWDTRQTFF. Written as DNA, the CDR3 is TGTGCCTGTGACACCGGCGGGGTGGGGGATACCGGCTCCTGGGACACCCGACAGACGTTTTTC.

In its sample, this clone was seen once. A far larger clone is just one base off, so this is likely a read error. This chain connects TRDV2 to TRDJ1, with TRDD3 matching over 13 bases. Germline loops: CDR1 GEAIGNYY, CDR2 EKD. The CDR3 spans 19 residues. The CDR3 here is CACDTLDTGGYVKADKFIF. As DNA, the CDR3 is TGTGCCTGTGACACCTTAGATACTGGGGGATACGTTAAGGCCGATAAATTCATCTTT.

In its sample, this clone was seen a few times. Since a much larger clone is just one base distant, this may be a read error. The chain joins TRDV3 to TRDJ1, with a tentative D call TRDD2 (5 bases). Germline CDR1 TVYSNPD, CDR2 GDNSRS (reference sequence). The CDR3 sequence is 15 residues long. The V gene lost 4 bases and the J gene lost 3 bases, with 21 bases spanning the gap. The CDR3 loop is CAYSTSPPLADKLIF. DNA for the CDR3: TGTGCCTACTCGACTTCCCCTCCCCTAGCCGATAAACTCATCTTT. The full variable domain, with the rest looked up from reference TRDV3 and TRDJ1, is CDKVTQSSPDQTVASGSEVVLLCTYDTVYSNPDLFWYRIRPDYSFQFVFYGDNSRSEGADFTQGRFSVKHILTQKAFHLVISPVRTEDSATYYCAYSTSPPLADKLIFGKGTRVTVEP.

As to this clone: A read error is likely here: a far larger clone is one base away. The rearrangement joins TRDV2 to TRDJ1; 13 nucleotides match TRDD3. Germline CDR1 reads GEAIGNYY; CDR2 reads EKD. The CDR3 sequence is 19 residues long. Here the CDR3 reads CACDTLDTGGYVKADRLIF. In DNA form, the CDR3 reads TGTGCCTGTGACACCTTAGATACTGGGGGATACGTTAAGGCCGATAGACTCATCTTT.

As regards this clone: Just one base apart from a much larger clone, this may be a read error. This same CDR3 is encoded by further DNA sequences in the sample. The V gene is TRDV1, the J gene TRDJ1; 11 bases are a match to TRDD3. This CDR3 has 22 amino acids. Germline CDR1 TSWWSYY, CDR2 QGS. V trimming: 3 bases; J trimming: 1 base; junction bases outside the gene matches: 22. The CDR3 DNA reads TGTGCTCTTGGGGAGGCCAATTTTCCTCGAGGTGGGGGATACGCCTTCACCGATAAACTCATCTTT. It is translated as CALGEANFPRGGGYAFTDKLIF.